Listed here are 8 T cell receptor beta chains from one sample, sequenced in a study of OX40 agonist ivuxolimab in advanced cancers. Sequencing was performed with immunoSEQ multiplex PCR; in TCRdb, only in-frame clones are kept and a portion is missing. The sample lists approximately 18,000 clones, more than 70% seen once, with about 26% in the top ten. The specimen comprised CD4+ or CD8+ T cells sorted from blood, sampled in a trial of the OX40 agonist ivuxolimab. The receptors come from an adult with an advanced solid tumor such as melanoma, head and neck, liver or kidney cancer.

The genes are TRBV6-5 and TRBJ1-1, with TRBD1 as a possible D gene (5 bases). V gave up 5 bases and J gave up 0 bases, with 10 bases separating them. CDR1 MNHEY and CDR2 SVGAGI come from the germline V gene. This CDR3 is 14 amino acids long. The CDR3 sequence: CASSPTAMNTEAFF. CDR3 coding DNA: TGTGCCAGCAGTCCGACAGCAATGAACACTGAAGCTTTCTTT.

V is TRBV27 and J is TRBJ1-6; 9 bases are a match to TRBD1. Germline lookup yields CDR1 MNHEY and CDR2 SMNVEV (reference sequence). The V gene end was trimmed by 5 bases and the J gene end by 6 bases; junction bases not matched to a gene: 2. This CDR3 has 14 amino acids. The DNA of the CDR3 is TGTGCCAGCAGTCCACAGGGGGCTAATTCACCCCTCCACTTT. Amino acids: CASSPQGANSPLHF.

The rearrangement uses TRBV7-2 and TRBJ2-7; tentative D call: TRBD2 (5 bases). Trimming left V 6 bases short and J 0 bases short, with 15 bases between. The germline V gene encodes CDR1 SGHTA and CDR2 FQGNSA. The CDR3 runs to 15 residues. CDR3 sequence reads: CASRSRGSSSYEQYF. The CDR3 bases are TGTGCCAGCAGATCCCGAGGGAGCAGCTCCTACGAGCAGTACTTC.

The V gene is TRBV19, the J gene TRBJ2-3; 14 bases map to TRBD2. V was pared by 7 bases and J by 4 bases, with 13 bases of the junction left unmatched. CDR1 is LNHDA, CDR2 SQIVND, per germline (reference sequence). CDR3 length: 18 amino acids. Here the CDR3 DNA reads TGTGCCAGTACTACAAGTCCGGGACTAGCGGGAGAATCAGATACGCAGTATTTT. Translation: CASTTSPGLAGESDTQYF.

This clone was detected a few times. The chain joins TRBV28 to TRBJ1-1, with TRBD1 as a possible D gene (5 bases). There are 12 residues in the CDR3. Germline assignment: CDR1 MDHEN and CDR2 SYDVKM. The germline V and J ends were trimmed by 5 bases and 10 bases, with 14 bases remaining between them. CDR3 protein: CASSPQGPRAFF. The CDR3 DNA sequence: TGTGCCAGCAGTCCCCAGGGACCTAGAGCTTTCTTT. The whole variable domain, remainder taken from reference TRBV28 and TRBJ1-1, is DVKVTQSSRYLVKRTGEKVFLECVQDMDHENMFWYRQDPGLGLRLIYFSYDVKMKEKGDIPEGYSVSREKKERFSLILESASTNQTSMYLCASSPQGPRAFFGQGTRLTVV.

The genes are TRBV9 and TRBJ2-1; 9 nucleotides align to TRBD2. CDR1 is SGDLS, CDR2 YYNGEE, per germline. J gave up 6 bases and V 4 bases, and 20 bases lay outside the gene matches. The CDR3 is 19 residues long. The CDR3 DNA follows: TGTGCCAGCAGCAATCAAGTCAGGGAACTAGCGGGTAAACCCAATGAGCAGTTCTTC. As protein: CASSNQVRELAGKPNEQFF.

The chain carries TRBV7-9 and TRBJ2-1; 9 positions match TRBD2. V trimming: 5 bases; J trimming: 4 bases; junction bases outside the gene matches: 12. There are 17 residues in the CDR3. CDR1 and CDR2 from the germline V gene are SEHNR and FQNEAQ (reference sequence). The CDR3 DNA follows: TGTGCCAGCAGCCCCCGGACTAGCGCCCCAGGGTACAATGAGCAGTTCTTC. It codes for CASSPRTSAPGYNEQFF.

This CDR3 reads CASSPDRFLRYTF. CDR3 DNA sequence: TGTGCCAGTAGTCCCGACAGATTTCTTCGCTACACCTTC. The chain links TRBV19 to TRBJ1-2, with TRBD1 as a possible D gene (5 bases). Germline loops: CDR1 LNHDA, CDR2 SQIVND (reference sequence). This CDR3 is 13 amino acids long. Trimming left V 5 bases short and J 9 bases short, with 16 bases between.